The text below deals with one T cell receptor beta chain. Antigen: not known. The source of the sample is a study of cytomegalovirus exposure and HLA in healthy donors. General study results and limits: Available immune exposure information covered CMV serostatus only. In a later analysis, DRB1 alleles had the most associated TCRs; HLA-C alleles the fewest.

The V and J ends lost 5 bases and 7 bases, in that order; junction bases with no gene match: 12. CDR3 length: 16 residues. Per germline, CDR1 SNHLY and CDR2 FYNNEI. The PCR had 60 Vbeta and 13 Jbeta primers. Clones were sequenced by immunoSEQ multiplex PCR, and TCRdb holds only the in-frame ones, with some missing. The data contain 150,000 to 200,000 clones, 70% to 90% of them singletons. Sequenced input: PBMCs. V is TRBV2 and J is TRBJ1-4, with 8 bases that match TRBD1. The TCR was taken from a man between 18 and 35 years old in good health and CMV-seropositive. The CDR3 DNA sequence: TGTGCCAGCAGTAAGAACCCGGACAGGGTGGGTGAAAAACTGTTTTTT. It encodes CASSKNPDRVGEKLFF.